These 26 T cell receptor beta chains originate from one sample sequenced in a study of blood T cell repertoires in COVID-19. Libraries were prepared by immunoSEQ multiplex PCR; TCRdb keeps only in-frame clonotypes and omits some of them. The sample yields 70,000 to 95,000 clones, more than 80% seen once. The source material was peripheral blood. These receptors were collected from a woman in her seventies with acute or convalescent COVID-19.

The J gene is TRBJ2-7, the V gene TRBV4-1; 9 bases are a match to TRBD1. This CDR3 spans 16 amino acids. Germline V gives CDR1 MGHRA, CDR2 YSYEKL. The V gene end was trimmed by 7 bases and the J gene end by 3 bases; junction bases not matched to a gene: 13. This CDR3 reads CASTYTLSDRGYEQYF. The CDR3 nucleotides read TGCGCCAGCACCTACACCCTTTCGGACAGGGGCTACGAGCAGTACTTC.

The chain uses TRBV2 and TRBJ2-2, with no clear D. Germline lookup yields CDR1 SNHLY and CDR2 FYNNEI. This CDR3 contains 15 residues. The germline V and J ends were trimmed by 0 bases and 8 bases, with 13 bases remaining between them. CDR3 nucleotides: TGTGCCAGCAGTGAAGCCTTTTCCGCGCTAGGGGAGCTGTTTTTT. Protein sequence: CASSEAFSALGELFF.

This chain links TRBV9 with TRBJ2-1; 8 nucleotides agree with TRBD2. Germline V gene data show CDR1 as SGDLS and CDR2 as YYNGEE. The V gene end was trimmed by 7 bases and the J gene end by 10 bases; junction bases not matched to a gene: 13. The CDR3 is made up of 14 amino acids. CDR3 amino acids: CASGPGLVLAEQFF. The CDR3 DNA is TGTGCCAGCGGACCGGGACTAGTGCTGGCCGAGCAGTTCTTC.

This clone was observed a single time. This chain uses TRBV21-1 with TRBJ2-2; the table's D call of TRBD2 was not tested on the DNA. TRBV21-1 is an annotated pseudogene. The CDR3 extends over 16 amino acids. The CDR3 sequence is CASSKATSGSTGELFF. The DNA for the CDR3 is TGTGCCAGCAGCAAAGCTACTAGCGGGAGCACCGGGGAGCTGTTTTTT.

The chain joins TRBV7-3 to TRBJ1-5; D ambiguous. V gave up 0 bases and J gave up 7 bases, with 7 bases separating them. This CDR3 has 13 amino acids. CDR1 SGHTA and CDR2 FQGTGA come from the germline V gene. The CDR3 is CASSLTELQPQHF. The DNA of the CDR3 is TGTGCCAGCAGCTTAACCGAGCTACAGCCCCAGCATTTT.

CDR3 nucleotide sequence: TGTGCCAGTAAAGTAGACAGCCCAGCCACTGAAGCTTTCTTT. Its protein product is CASKVDSPATEAFF. The J gene is TRBJ1-1, the V gene TRBV19, with D perhaps matching TRBD1 (5 bases). CDR3 length equals 14 residues. V was shortened by 7 bases and J by 4 bases, with 16 bases between the two germline ends. From germline, CDR1 is LNHDA and CDR2 SQIVND (reference sequence). The full variable domain, rest sourced from reference TRBV19 and TRBJ1-1, is DGGITQSPKYLFRKEGQNVTLSCEQNLNHDAMYWYRQDPGQGLRLIYYSQIVNDFQKGDIAEGYSVSREKKESFPLTVTSAQKNPTAFYLCASKVDSPATEAFFGQGTRLTVV.

This clone was recorded only once. J is TRBJ2-4 and V is TRBV27; 9 bases are shared with TRBD2. This CDR3 has 17 residues. Germline lookup yields CDR1 MNHEY and CDR2 SMNVEV (reference sequence). J lost 5 bases, V lost 2 bases, and 10 bases had no gene match. CDR3 protein: CASSLIAGGIFENIQYF. As DNA, the CDR3 is TGTGCCAGCAGTTTAATTGCGGGAGGGATTTTCGAAAACATTCAGTACTTC.

The chain uses TRBV28 and TRBJ2-7; D may be TRBD2 (7 bases). V lost 3 bases and J 1 base, leaving 19 bases between the germline ends. Looked up from germline, CDR1 is MDHEN and CDR2 is SYDVKM. This CDR3 is 17 amino acids long. CDR3 nucleotide sequence: TGTGCCAGCAGTTTTGAGGGTGTAGAGGGGGGGTCCTACGAGCAGTACTTC. Translation: CASSFEGVEGGSYEQYF.

This clone was recorded only once. The gene calls are TRBV3-1 (or the pseudogene TRBV3-2) and TRBJ2-1, with 9 bases aligning to TRBD2. The CDR3 sequence is 16 residues long. Germline CDR1 LGHDT, CDR2 YNNKEL (reference sequence). After removal of 1 base from V and 3 bases from J, the junction contained 4 bases not matched to a gene. The CDR3 nucleotides read TGTGCCAGCAGCCAAGTCCCGACTAGCGGCTACAATGAGCAGTTCTTC. Translation: CASSQVPTSGYNEQFF.

The chain recombines TRBV5-1 with TRBJ1-5, with a possible D match to TRBD1 (5 bases). CDR1 SGHRS and CDR2 YFSETQ come from the germline V gene. V was pared by 3 bases and J by 5 bases, with 12 bases between. CDR3 length equals 14 residues. The CDR3 coding sequence is TGCGCCAGCAGCTGGAGGGGAGGGGATCAGCCCCAGCATTTT. Its translation: CASSWRGGDQPQHF.

The CDR3 DNA is TGCGCCAGCAGCTTGGGGGTCAGGGGGCCGGAGACCCAGTACTTC. Translation gives CASSLGVRGPETQYF. The V and J genes are TRBV5-1 and TRBJ2-5; 8 positions match TRBD1. The germline CDR1 and CDR2 sequences are SGHRS and YFSETQ. The V gene end was trimmed by 0 bases and the J gene end by 5 bases; junction bases not matched to a gene: 6. This CDR3 has 15 amino acids.

The rearrangement uses TRBV4-1 and TRBJ1-4, with D possibly TRBD1 on 5 matching bases. The CDR3 loop spans 16 amino acids. The germline gives CDR1 MGHRA, CDR2 YSYEKL. Trimming cost V 1 base and J 4 bases, with 13 bases left between them. CDR3 nucleotide sequence: TGCGCCAGCAGCCAAGGCGGGAGGGGAGATAATGAAAAACTGTTTTTT. Translation gives CASSQGGRGDNEKLFF.

The chain links TRBV6-1 to TRBJ1-5; 7 bases align to TRBD1. The CDR3 sequence is 18 residues long. Germline CDR1 is MNHNS and CDR2 is SASEGT. The V gene end was trimmed by 4 bases and the J gene end by 2 bases; junction bases not matched to a gene: 14. The CDR3 sequence: CASSGRGGKSFRNQPQHF. The CDR3 nucleotides read TGTGCCAGCAGTGGGCGAGGGGGCAAGTCCTTTCGCAATCAGCCCCAGCATTTT.

This clone has just one count. The chain uses TRBV2 and TRBJ1-5, with a possible D match to TRBD1 (5 bases). V dropped 1 base and J dropped 4 bases, with 11 bases sitting between them. Germline assignment: CDR1 SNHLY and CDR2 FYNNEI. The CDR3 has 15 residues. CDR3 sequence reads: CASSEVRAGNQPQHF. As DNA, the CDR3 is TGTGCCAGCAGTGAAGTCAGGGCTGGGAATCAGCCCCAGCATTTT.

The genes are TRBV7-8 and TRBJ1-4; D gene uncertain. This CDR3 region has 14 residues. Per germline, CDR1 SGHVS and CDR2 FQNEAQ. Trimming cost V 3 bases and J 8 bases, with 13 bases left between them. The chain's CDR3 is CASSFVPGKEKLFF. The CDR3 DNA sequence: TGTGCCAGCAGCTTTGTCCCGGGGAAGGAAAAACTGTTTTTT. Filled out from reference TRBV7-8 and TRBJ1-4, the complete variable domain reads GAGVSQSPRYKVAKRGQDVALRCDPISGHVSLFWYQQALGQGPEFLTYFQNEAQLDKSGLPSDRFFAERPEGSVSTLKIQRTQQEDSAVYLCASSFVPGKEKLFFGSGTQLSVL.

The chain links TRBV5-1 to TRBJ2-1, with 14 bases fitting TRBD2. Per germline, CDR1 SGHRS and CDR2 YFSETQ. This CDR3 is built from 17 residues. J gave up 4 bases and V 5 bases, and 8 bases lay outside the gene matches. The CDR3 DNA sequence: TGCGCCAGCAGTAGTGGGACTAGCGGGGGACCTTACAATGAGCAGTTCTTC. Translated: CASSSGTSGGPYNEQFF.

This clone was counted once. This chain connects TRBV18 to TRBJ1-1; D uncertain. Trimming took 3 bases from V and 0 from J, leaving 11 bases between them. Germline V CDR1 and CDR2: KGHSH, LQKENI. CDR3 length: 15 amino acids. The CDR3 region is CASSPLEGMNTEAFF. The CDR3, as DNA: TGTGCCAGCTCACCCCTCGAGGGCATGAACACTGAAGCTTTCTTT.

On this clone itself: The junction differs from germline at one of its ends, possibly a read error. This chain connects TRBV7-7 to TRBJ2-3, with 7 bases fitting TRBD2. CDR1 and CDR2 (germline): SSHAT, FNYEAQ (reference sequence). This CDR3 has 14 amino acids. DNA of the CDR3: TGTGCTAGCAGCCAAGGACTAGTCGCGGATACGCAGTATTTT. Translated: CASSQGLVADTQYF.

This chain connects TRBV7-9 to TRBJ2-2; a possible D gene is TRBD2 (5 bases). Germline loops: CDR1 SEHNR, CDR2 FQNEAQ (reference sequence). The CDR3 runs to 17 residues. V lost 2 bases and J 4 bases, leaving 17 bases between the germline ends. The CDR3 reads CASSLRSSSFRTGELFF. CDR3 DNA: TGTGCCAGCAGCTTAAGGTCTAGCAGCTTCCGCACCGGGGAGCTGTTTTTT.

The chain employs TRBV7-8 and TRBJ1-1; tentatively, D is TRBD1 (5 bases). From germline, CDR1 is SGHVS and CDR2 FQNEAQ. Trimming left V 5 bases short and J 10 bases short, with 17 bases between. CDR3 size: 13 residues. CDR3 sequence (DNA): TGTGCCAGCAGCAACCCAGCCGGGGGTGGAGCTTTCTTT. It translates to CASSNPAGGGAFF. The full variable domain, its missing parts supplied by reference TRBV7-8 and TRBJ1-1, is GAGVSQSPRYKVAKRGQDVALRCDPISGHVSLFWYQQALGQGPEFLTYFQNEAQLDKSGLPSDRFFAERPEGSVSTLKIQRTQQEDSAVYLCASSNPAGGGAFFGQGTRLTVV.

The chain joins TRBV7-9 to TRBJ2-2, with TRBD2 matching over 7 bases. The CDR3 has 16 amino acids. V lost 6 bases to trimming and J lost 5 bases; unmatched junction nucleotides: 12. Germline CDR1 and CDR2: SEHNR and FQNEAQ (reference sequence). This CDR3 is CASSLSAGVDTGELFF. The CDR3 nucleotides are TGTGCCAGCAGTCTTTCTGCGGGAGTAGATACCGGGGAGCTGTTTTTT.

The rearrangement uses TRBV7-9 and TRBJ1-1; weak D call: TRBD1 (6 bases). CDR1 is SEHNR, CDR2 FQNEAQ, per germline (reference sequence). V gave up 6 bases and J gave up 1 base, with 12 bases separating them. This CDR3 comprises 14 residues. The CDR3 spells CASRSGTQNTEAFF. The CDR3 region has the DNA TGTGCCAGCAGATCCGGGACACAGAACACTGAAGCTTTCTTT.

The chain combines TRBV6-6 with TRBJ1-1, with unresolved D. This CDR3 is 11 amino acids long. Trimming took 3 bases from V and 10 from J, leaving 9 bases between them. Germline V gene sequence: CDR1 MNHNY, CDR2 SVGAGI (reference sequence). The CDR3 DNA follows: TGTGCCAGCAGTTATCTGGGGAGAGCTTTCTTT. This sequence encodes CASSYLGRAFF.

This chain links TRBV2 with TRBJ2-1, with 8 bases matching TRBD2. V was pared by 0 bases and J by 8 bases, with 6 bases of the junction left unmatched. Germline V CDR1 and CDR2: SNHLY, FYNNEI. The CDR3 runs 15 residues. This chain's CDR3 is CASSEAGLVSYEQFF. The CDR3 coding sequence is TGTGCCAGCAGTGAAGCGGGACTAGTCTCATATGAGCAGTTCTTC.

The chain couples TRBV19 to TRBJ2-1; 10 bases are shared with TRBD2. The CDR3 loop spans 14 amino acids. The trim removed 9 bases at V and 9 bases at J, leaving 11 bases unmatched. Germline assignment: CDR1 LNHDA and CDR2 SQIVND (reference sequence). The CDR3 here is CASARSGRAGEQFF. CDR3 coding DNA: TGTGCCAGCGCGAGGAGCGGGAGGGCCGGTGAGCAGTTCTTC.

The chain has TRBV4-1 and TRBJ2-1, with D unclear. V dropped 1 base and J dropped 0 bases, with 4 bases sitting between them. The CDR3 is 14 residues long. Germline V lookup: CDR1 MGHRA, CDR2 YSYEKL. The CDR3 sequence: CASSQVYSYNEQFF. The CDR3 bases are TGCGCCAGCAGCCAAGTATACTCCTACAATGAGCAGTTCTTC.